The source of this T cell receptor (beta chain) is a study of response to subunit inactivated influenza vaccine. General study findings and limits: The authors put forward the suggestion that each seasonal influenza vaccination may bring in only a limited number of new T cells.

One entry per CDR3 protein, called by TCRdb with MiXCR from the RT-PCR reads. The sample holds more than 450,000 distinct CDR3 sequences; roughly 8.2% are singletons and the top ten take over 10%. Trimming took 5 bases from V and 6 from J; bases not matched to a gene: 10. CDR3 length: 15 residues. In germline, CDR1 is MGHDK, CDR2 SYGVNS. This clonotype was detected a few times. Its specificity is unknown. This TCR derives from a man aged 45 to 70 who received an inactivated influenza vaccine. The rearrangement uses TRBV25-1 and TRBJ1-2; 9 nucleotides align to TRBD1. This specimen was PBMCs from blood, taken roughly 24 months after vaccination. The CDR3 DNA reads as TGTGCCAGCAGTCGCGGGGGACAGGGTCGCGATGGCTACACCTTC. The encoded protein is CASSRGGQGRDGYTF.